This T cell receptor (beta chain) was captured by sequencing in a study of OX40 agonist ivuxolimab in advanced cancers. In germline, CDR1 is MNHEY, CDR2 SMNVEV (reference sequence). The CDR3 contains 16 residues. V lost 3 bases, J lost 0 bases, and 7 bases stayed unmatched. Profiling relied on immunoSEQ multiplex PCR, and the TCRdb table lists in-frame clones only, not all of them. The table shows around 99,000 clones, with around 93% occurring only once. This specimen consisted of CD4+ or CD8+ T cells sorted from blood, obtained in a trial of the OX40 agonist ivuxolimab. J is TRBJ1-1 and V is TRBV27; 7 bases line up with TRBD1. This TCR was recovered from an adult with an advanced solid tumor such as melanoma, head and neck, liver or kidney cancer. In DNA, the CDR3 is TGTGCCAGCAGTTTCCAGGGACAGAGGATGAACACTGAAGCTTTCTTT. It translates to CASSFQGQRMNTEAFF.